This T cell receptor beta chain was observed in a study of control samples from healthy donors and cancer patients (dated by TCRdb to the early 2020s). Libraries were prepared through the immunoSEQ multiplex PCR assay. In its TCRdb copy, this immuneACCESS table keeps in-frame sequences only and misses some clones. Where compared with another copy, unresolved V genes explain less than half of these, and the others have no known cause. This sample comprises 160,000 or so clones, roughly nine tenths of them detected only once. The ten largest clones take up 0.55% to 0.7% of the sample. Taken from cysteine to phenylalanine, the CDR3 has 17 residues. Just the 51-base CDR3 DNA is kept, in frame starting at base 1. The junction shows trimming of 0 bases on V and 1 base on J, plus 14 bases between the germline ends. The germline V gene sets CDR1 to LGHNA and CDR2 to YNFKEQ. This clone was observed a single time. Its antigen specificity is not known. Per-nucleotide qualities are absent, and no much larger clonotype sits a single base away.

This receptor was identified in a woman aged 25 to 39 in good health. The sample consisted of blood. The chain employs TRBV4-2 and TRBJ2-3; the D gene could be either TRBD1 or TRBD2, each agreeing at 5 bases. The CDR3 region: CASSQEGASQGTDTQYF. The DNA sequence is TGTGCCAGCAGCCAAGAAGGGGCTAGCCAAGGCACAGATACGCAGTATTTT.